The 22 T cell receptor beta chains below all came from one sample that was sequenced in a study of blood T cells in healthy people across ages. The second PCR ran roughly 6 to 11 cycles with a sample-barcoded 5' primer and J-beta primers. One entry per CDR3 protein results from TCRdb running MiXCR on the 5' RACE reads. The profile shows about 1.6 million distinct CDR3 sequences, around 35% of them singletons. Specimen: blood. Receptor source: a woman younger than 45 in good health.

This clonotype came up many times. The V and J genes are TRBV27 and TRBJ2-3, with 15 bases lining up with TRBD2. The ends lost 5 bases at V and 4 bases at J; junction bases unmatched: 4. The germline gives CDR1 MNHEY, CDR2 SMNVEV (reference sequence). The CDR3 runs 16 residues. The CDR3 region is CASSPGTSGRSDTQYF. The CDR3 nucleotides are TGTGCCAGCAGTCCAGGGACTAGCGGGAGGTCAGATACGCAGTATTTT.

The J gene is TRBJ2-3, the V gene TRBV15, with TRBD1 matching 7 bases. The CDR3 is made up of 15 amino acids. Germline V gives CDR1 LNHNV, CDR2 YYDKDF (reference sequence). V was clipped by 7 bases and J by 5 bases; unmatched bases: 12. CDR3 sequence: CATTDLRGPVDTQYF. The CDR3 DNA reads TGTGCCACCACCGACTTAAGGGGGCCGGTAGATACGCAGTATTTT.

The chain recombines TRBV7-9 with TRBJ2-3; 10 positions match TRBD2. The CDR3 sequence is 19 residues long. J was trimmed by 2 bases and V by 0 bases; bases with no gene match: 11. CDR1 and CDR2 (germline): SEHNR, FQNEAQ (reference sequence). CDR3 DNA: TGTGCCAGCAGCTTAGCGCCCAGCGGGGGGGCCCCTAACACAGATACGCAGTATTTT. It yields the protein CASSLAPSGGAPNTDTQYF.

This clonotype was detected a few times. This chain links TRBV9 with TRBJ1-2; 9 bases match TRBD1. Germline values: CDR1 SGDLS, CDR2 YYNGEE. V was clipped by 0 bases and J by 4 bases; unmatched bases: 4. CDR3 length equals 15 residues. The CDR3 DNA is TGTGCCAGCAGCGTAGAAGGGACAGGGATCTATGGCTACACCTTC. Its protein is CASSVEGTGIYGYTF.

The rearrangement joins TRBV12-3 or TRBV12-4 to TRBJ1-2, with D perhaps TRBD1 (5 bases). V was trimmed by 7 bases and J by 2 bases, leaving 14 bases between them. The CDR3 has 14 residues. CDR3 sequence (DNA): TGTGCCAGCACTCCATCAGGGATCAACTATGGCTACACCTTC. As protein: CASTPSGINYGYTF.

The chain uses TRBV20-1 and TRBJ1-2; 7 nucleotides align to TRBD1. The J segment lost 9 bases and the V segment lost 3 bases, leaving 10 bases of the junction unmatched. Germline V lookup: CDR1 DFQATT, CDR2 SNEGSKA (reference sequence). The length of the CDR3 is 13 residues. The CDR3 loop reads CSASRPGTASYTF. As DNA, the CDR3 is TGCAGTGCTAGTAGGCCCGGGACAGCGAGCTACACCTTC.

This clonotype appeared a single time. This rearrangement joins TRBV5-5 to TRBJ1-4; D uncertain. Germline CDR1 and CDR2: SGHKS and YYEKEE (reference sequence). CDR3 length equals 13 residues. Trimming left V 3 bases short and J 8 bases short, with 11 bases between. CDR3 loop: CASSSPTIEKLFF. The CDR3 nucleotides read TGTGCCAGCAGCTCCCCCACCATCGAAAAACTGTTTTTT.

There are many counts of this clonotype. For the CDR3, the DNA is TGTGCCAGCAATGGGGGTGGAAGTACAGATACGCAGTATTTT. Encoded protein: CASNGGGSTDTQYF. This sequence joins TRBV9 and TRBJ2-3, with D perhaps being TRBD1 or TRBD2 (5 bases each). Germline lookup yields CDR1 SGDLS and CDR2 YYNGEE. Deletions cut 6 bases from V and 3 bases from J, with 14 bases between. This CDR3 spans 14 amino acids. The whole variable domain, filled in from reference TRBV9 and TRBJ2-3, reads DSGVTQTPKHLITATGQRVTLRCSPRSGDLSVYWYQQSLDQGLQFLIQYYNGEERAKGNILERFSAQQFPDLHSELNLSSLELGDSALYFCASNGGGSTDTQYFGPGTRLTVL.

The chain is built from TRBV20-1 and TRBJ1-5; unclear D gene. The V end lost 3 bases, the J end lost 3 bases, and 9 bases lay between the germline ends. This CDR3 has 13 residues. Germline V lookup: CDR1 DFQATT, CDR2 SNEGSKA (reference sequence). This chain's CDR3 is CSASNGNNQPQHF. CDR3 sequence (DNA): TGCAGTGCTAGTAACGGAAACAATCAGCCCCAGCATTTT.

The sample holds a few counts of this clonotype. The gene calls are TRBV20-1 and TRBJ2-7; TRBD1 aligns across 7 bases. The trim removed 6 bases at V and 6 bases at J, leaving 23 bases unmatched. This CDR3 contains 17 residues. Germline V gene lookup returns CDR1 DFQATT and CDR2 SNEGSKA (reference sequence). The CDR3 loop is CSATTLLLDRAAPEQYF. Here the CDR3 DNA reads TGCAGTGCCACGACTCTTCTACTCGACAGGGCCGCACCCGAGCAGTACTTC.

The chain recombines TRBV6-5 with TRBJ2-3, with D maybe TRBD2 (5 bases). V lost 6 bases to trimming and J lost 5 bases, with 18 bases between them. This CDR3 comprises 15 residues. CDR1 and CDR2 (germline): MNHEY, SVGAGI. CDR3 protein: CASSQGSGEGDTQYF. In DNA, the CDR3 is TGTGCCAGCAGCCAAGGGAGCGGAGAGGGAGATACGCAGTATTTT.

This rearrangement joins TRBV9 to TRBJ2-3; D is uncertain. Germline V gives CDR1 SGDLS, CDR2 YYNGEE. CDR3 size: 14 residues. Trimming took 6 bases from V and 2 from J, leaving 13 bases between them. The CDR3 coding sequence is TGTGCCAGCACTATCAGTGCCACCACAGATACGCAGTATTTT. Translated, it gives CASTISATTDTQYF.

With respect to this clonotype: A much larger clonotype is one base distant, so this may be a read error. The V call is TRBV29-1, the J call TRBJ2-1; TRBD1 might be the D (5 bases). The CDR3 has 13 amino acids. CDR1 is SQVTM, CDR2 ANQGSEA, per germline. The V end was cut by 5 bases, the J end by 6 bases, with 14 bases between. CDR3 coding DNA: TGCAGCGTTATCCAGCAGGGCGTCAATGAGCAGTTCTTC. Residues: CSVIQQGVNEQFF.

This clonotype has ten or more counts. The V gene is TRBV20-1, the J gene TRBJ2-7; 7 bases match TRBD1. Germline V gives CDR1 DFQATT, CDR2 SNEGSKA (reference sequence). The length of the CDR3 is 15 residues. With 5 bases clipped from V and 2 bases from J, the junction kept 12 bases outside the gene matches. The CDR3 loop is CSAGSTRGPPYEQYF. Here the CDR3 DNA reads TGCAGTGCTGGAAGTACGAGGGGGCCTCCCTACGAGCAGTACTTC.

The chain employs TRBV11-2 and TRBJ2-5, with 8 bases lining up with TRBD1. V was pared by 1 base and J by 1 base, with 5 bases of the junction left unmatched. Looked up from germline, CDR1 is SGHAT and CDR2 is FQNNGV. The CDR3 is 16 amino acids. The CDR3 coding sequence is TGTGCCAGCAGCTTAGGGGGAGGACAGGGCCAAGAGACCCAGTACTTC. Translation gives CASSLGGGQGQETQYF.

This clonotype was seen a few times. This chain joins TRBV7-2 and TRBJ2-7, with a possible D match to TRBD2 (7 bases). Germline assignment: CDR1 SGHTA and CDR2 FQGNSA. The CDR3 totals 15 residues. V was cut by 4 bases and J by 0 bases, with 13 bases left in between. In DNA form, the CDR3 reads TGTGCCAGCAGCTACCGCGGGGGCGCCTCCTACGAGCAGTACTTC. Translating gives CASSYRGGASYEQYF.

This clonotype was observed once. The chain couples TRBV7-9 to TRBJ1-1, with unresolved D. CDR1 and CDR2 (germline): SEHNR, FQNEAQ (reference sequence). Trimming left V 5 bases short and J 4 bases short, with 14 bases between. The CDR3 is made up of 14 amino acids. The CDR3 DNA follows: TGTGCCAGCAGCCTGAAGGAGGCCCGCACTGAAGCTTTCTTT. This codes for CASSLKEARTEAFF.

This clonotype was seen ten or more times. This chain connects TRBV7-2 to TRBJ2-5, with 10 bases fitting TRBD1. The germline CDR1 and CDR2 sequences are SGHTA and FQGNSA. The CDR3 is made up of 14 amino acids. Trimming removed 6 bases from V and 4 bases from J; junction bases left unmatched: 5. CDR3 nucleotide sequence: TGTGCCAGCAGTACGACAGGGGGCAGAGAGACCCAGTACTTC. As protein: CASSTTGGRETQYF. The full variable domain, completed using reference TRBV7-2 and TRBJ2-5, is GAGVSQSPSNKVTEKGKDVELRCDPISGHTALYWYRQSLGQGLEFLIYFQGNSAPDKSGLPSDRFSAERTGGSVSTLTIQRTQQEDSAVYLCASSTTGGRETQYFGPGTRLLVL.

The chain carries TRBV27 and TRBJ2-1; D remains unclear. Germline loops: CDR1 MNHEY, CDR2 SMNVEV (reference sequence). The CDR3 spans 14 residues. V was shortened by 3 bases and J by 9 bases, with 15 bases between the two germline ends. The CDR3 region is CASSFSTPYSEQFF. DNA of the CDR3: TGTGCCAGCAGTTTCTCAACCCCATATAGTGAGCAGTTCTTC.

This clonotype was seen at least ten times. J is TRBJ2-5 and V is TRBV4-1, with D unclear. Trimming took off 4 bases at V and 4 bases at J, with 10 bases between the two ends. Germline values: CDR1 MGHRA, CDR2 YSYEKL. The CDR3 has 13 amino acids. The DNA of the CDR3 is TGCGCCAGCAGCCGCCTCAAAGGAGAGACCCAGTACTTC. Protein product: CASSRLKGETQYF.

This clonotype was counted between two and nine times. V is TRBV5-6 and J is TRBJ2-7; D uncertain. V was cut by 0 bases and J by 2 bases, with 9 bases left in between. The V gene's germline CDR1 is SGHDT and CDR2 YYEEEE. This CDR3 contains 14 residues. This chain's CDR3 is CASSLEQNAYEQYF. CDR3 DNA sequence: TGTGCCAGCAGCTTGGAGCAGAATGCCTACGAGCAGTACTTC.

This clonotype was seen more than once but under ten times. The gene calls are TRBV5-1 and TRBJ1-6, with D perhaps matching TRBD1 (6 bases). V dropped 3 bases and J dropped 7 bases, with 11 bases sitting between them. CDR3 length equals 14 residues. Germline V CDR1 and CDR2: SGHRS, YFSETQ. CDR3 protein: CASSSPDSNSPLHF. The CDR3 DNA reads TGCGCCAGCAGCTCCCCGGACAGCAATTCACCCCTCCACTTT.